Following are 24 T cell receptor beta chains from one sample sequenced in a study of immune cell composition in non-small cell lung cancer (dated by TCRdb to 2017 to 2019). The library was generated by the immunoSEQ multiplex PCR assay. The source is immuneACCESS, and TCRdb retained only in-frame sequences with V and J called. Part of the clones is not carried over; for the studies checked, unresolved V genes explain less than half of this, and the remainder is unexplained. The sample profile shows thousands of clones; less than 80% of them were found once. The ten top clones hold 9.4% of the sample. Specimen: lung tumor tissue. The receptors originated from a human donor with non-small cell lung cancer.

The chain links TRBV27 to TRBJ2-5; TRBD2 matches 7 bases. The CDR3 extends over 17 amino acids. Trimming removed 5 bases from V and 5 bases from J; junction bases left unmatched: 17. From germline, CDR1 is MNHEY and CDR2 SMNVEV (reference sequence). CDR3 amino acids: CASSPLGGGLEGETQYF. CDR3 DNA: TGTGCCAGCAGTCCCCTGGGGGGGGGACTTGAAGGGGAGACCCAGTACTTC.

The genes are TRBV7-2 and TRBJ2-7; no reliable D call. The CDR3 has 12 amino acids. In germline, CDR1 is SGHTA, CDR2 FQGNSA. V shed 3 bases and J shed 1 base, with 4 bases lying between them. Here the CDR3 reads CASSLISYEQYF. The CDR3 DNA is TGTGCCAGCAGCTTGATTTCCTACGAGCAGTACTTC. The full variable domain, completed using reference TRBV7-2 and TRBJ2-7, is GAGVSQSPSNKVTEKGKDVELRCDPISGHTALYWYRQSLGQGLEFLIYFQGNSAPDKSGLPSDRFSAERTGGSVSTLTIQRTQQEDSAVYLCASSLISYEQYFGPGTRLTVT.

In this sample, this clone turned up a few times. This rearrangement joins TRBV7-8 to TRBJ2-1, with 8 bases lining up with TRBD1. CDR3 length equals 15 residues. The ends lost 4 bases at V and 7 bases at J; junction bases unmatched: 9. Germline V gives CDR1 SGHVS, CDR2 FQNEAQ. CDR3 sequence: CASSSTRGQVNEQFF. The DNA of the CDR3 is TGTGCCAGCAGCTCAACCCGGGGACAGGTTAATGAGCAGTTCTTC. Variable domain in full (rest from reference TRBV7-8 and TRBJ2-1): GAGVSQSPRYKVAKRGQDVALRCDPISGHVSLFWYQQALGQGPEFLTYFQNEAQLDKSGLPSDRFFAERPEGSVSTLKIQRTQQEDSAVYLCASSSTRGQVNEQFFGPGTRLTVL.

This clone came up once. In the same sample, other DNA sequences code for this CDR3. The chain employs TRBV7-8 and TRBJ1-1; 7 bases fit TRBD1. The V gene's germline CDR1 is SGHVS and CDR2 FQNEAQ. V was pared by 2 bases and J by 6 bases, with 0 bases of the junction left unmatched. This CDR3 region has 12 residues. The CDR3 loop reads CASSLTGAEAFF. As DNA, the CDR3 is TGTGCCAGCAGCTTAACAGGGGCTGAAGCTTTCTTT.

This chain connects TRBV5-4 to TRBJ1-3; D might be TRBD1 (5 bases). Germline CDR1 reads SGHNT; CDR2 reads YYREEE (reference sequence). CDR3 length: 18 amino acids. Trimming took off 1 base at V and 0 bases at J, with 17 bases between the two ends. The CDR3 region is CASSLNINGATSGNTIYF. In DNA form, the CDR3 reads TGTGCCAGCAGCTTGAATATTAATGGGGCCACCTCTGGAAACACCATATATTTT.

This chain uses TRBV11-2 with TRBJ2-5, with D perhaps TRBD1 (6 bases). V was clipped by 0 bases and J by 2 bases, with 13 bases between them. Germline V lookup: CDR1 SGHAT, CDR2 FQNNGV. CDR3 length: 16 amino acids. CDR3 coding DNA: TGTGCCAGCAGCTTAGATCGACAGGCGGTACAAGAGACCCAGTACTTC. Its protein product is CASSLDRQAVQETQYF.

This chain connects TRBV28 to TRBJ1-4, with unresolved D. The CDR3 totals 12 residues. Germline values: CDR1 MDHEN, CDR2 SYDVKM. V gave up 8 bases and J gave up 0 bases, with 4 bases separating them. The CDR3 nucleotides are TGTGCCAGCGGCTCAACTAATGAAAAACTGTTTTTT. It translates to CASGSTNEKLFF.

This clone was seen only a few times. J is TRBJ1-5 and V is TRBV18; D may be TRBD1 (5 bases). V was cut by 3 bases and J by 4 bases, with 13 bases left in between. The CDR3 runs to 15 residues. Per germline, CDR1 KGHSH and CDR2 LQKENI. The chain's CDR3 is CASSPGGSQNQPQHF. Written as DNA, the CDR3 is TGTGCCAGCTCACCGGGGGGATCCCAAAATCAGCCCCAGCATTTT.

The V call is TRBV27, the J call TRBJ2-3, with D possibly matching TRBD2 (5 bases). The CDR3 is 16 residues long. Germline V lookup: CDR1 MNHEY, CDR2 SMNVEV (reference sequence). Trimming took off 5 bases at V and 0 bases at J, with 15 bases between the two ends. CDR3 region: CASSQTGSLSTDTQYF. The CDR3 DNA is TGTGCCAGCAGTCAGACGGGGTCCCTTAGCACAGATACGCAGTATTTT.

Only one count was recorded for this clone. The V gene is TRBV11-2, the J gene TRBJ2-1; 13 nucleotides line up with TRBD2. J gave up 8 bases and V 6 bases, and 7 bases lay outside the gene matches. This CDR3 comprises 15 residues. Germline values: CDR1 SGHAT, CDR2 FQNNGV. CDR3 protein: CASSYTSGRAYEQFF. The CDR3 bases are TGTGCCAGCAGTTACACTAGCGGGAGGGCCTATGAGCAGTTCTTC.

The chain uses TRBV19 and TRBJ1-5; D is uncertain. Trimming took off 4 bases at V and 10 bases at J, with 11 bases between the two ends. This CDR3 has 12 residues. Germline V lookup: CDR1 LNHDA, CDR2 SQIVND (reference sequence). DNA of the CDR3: TGTGCCAGTAGTACCCAAGGTAGTCCCCAGCATTTT. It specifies CASSTQGSPQHF.

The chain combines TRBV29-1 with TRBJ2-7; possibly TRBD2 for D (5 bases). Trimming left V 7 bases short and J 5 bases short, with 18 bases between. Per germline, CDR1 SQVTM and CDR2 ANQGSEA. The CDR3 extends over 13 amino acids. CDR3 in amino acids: CSGTSGNGNEQYF. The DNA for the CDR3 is TGCAGCGGCACGAGTGGAAACGGGAACGAGCAGTACTTC.

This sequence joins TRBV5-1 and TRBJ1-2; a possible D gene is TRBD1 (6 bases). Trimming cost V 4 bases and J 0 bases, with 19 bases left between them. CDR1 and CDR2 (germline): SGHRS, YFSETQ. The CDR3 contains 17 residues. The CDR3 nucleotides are TGCGCCAGCAGCCCACCCCGCCGGGGGCGTACTAACTATGGCTACACCTTC. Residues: CASSPPRRGRTNYGYTF.

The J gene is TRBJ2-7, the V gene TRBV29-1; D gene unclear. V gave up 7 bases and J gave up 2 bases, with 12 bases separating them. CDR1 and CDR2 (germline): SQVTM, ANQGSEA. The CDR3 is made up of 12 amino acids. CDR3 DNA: TGCAGCGCCCGGCGGAGCCCCTACGAGCAGTACTTC. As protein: CSARRSPYEQYF.

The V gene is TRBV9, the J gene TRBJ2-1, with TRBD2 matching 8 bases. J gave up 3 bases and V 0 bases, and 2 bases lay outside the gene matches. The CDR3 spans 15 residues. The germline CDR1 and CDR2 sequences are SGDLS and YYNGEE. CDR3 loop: CASSVASGGYNEQFF. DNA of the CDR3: TGTGCCAGCAGCGTAGCCAGCGGGGGCTACAATGAGCAGTTCTTC.

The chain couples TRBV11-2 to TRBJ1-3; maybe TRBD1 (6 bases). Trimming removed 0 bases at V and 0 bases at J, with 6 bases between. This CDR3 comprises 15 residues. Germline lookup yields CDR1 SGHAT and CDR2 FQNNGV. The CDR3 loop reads CASSLEGGSGNTIYF. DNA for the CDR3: TGTGCCAGCAGCTTAGAAGGGGGCTCTGGAAACACCATATATTTT.

This CDR3 reads CASSLGGLAGGTDTQYF. CDR3 DNA: TGTGCCAGCAGCTTAGGTGGACTAGCGGGGGGCACAGATACGCAGTATTTT. J is TRBJ2-3 and V is TRBV7-2, with TRBD2 matching 13 bases. The ends lost 1 base at V and 1 base at J; junction bases unmatched: 2. This CDR3 has 17 amino acids. Germline V gene data show CDR1 as SGHTA and CDR2 as FQGNSA.

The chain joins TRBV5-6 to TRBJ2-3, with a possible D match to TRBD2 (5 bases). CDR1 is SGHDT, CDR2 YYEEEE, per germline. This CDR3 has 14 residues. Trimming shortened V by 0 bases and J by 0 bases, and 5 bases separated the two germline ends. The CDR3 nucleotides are TGTGCCAGCAGCTTGGGAGGGAGCACAGATACGCAGTATTTT. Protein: CASSLGGSTDTQYF. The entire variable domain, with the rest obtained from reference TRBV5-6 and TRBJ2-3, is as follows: DAGVTQSPTHLIKTRGQQVTLRCSPKSGHDTVSWYQQALGQGPQFIFQYYEEEERQRGNFPDRFSGHQFPNYSSELNVNALLLGDSALYLCASSLGGSTDTQYFGPGTRLTVL.

CDR3 protein: CASSQGAGASTDTQYF. Written as DNA, the CDR3 is TGCGCCAGCAGCCAAGGGGCGGGGGCAAGTACAGATACGCAGTATTTT. The V gene is TRBV4-1, the J gene TRBJ2-3; tentative D call: TRBD2 (7 bases). There are 16 residues in the CDR3. Germline CDR1 MGHRA, CDR2 YSYEKL. Between the trimmed V and J ends, which lost 1 base and 3 bases, there was a span of 14 bases.

In nucleotides, the CDR3 is TGTGCCAGCAGCGTAGAAACCATGGCGGAAAAACTGTTTTTT. It specifies CASSVETMAEKLFF. V usage is TRBV9 and J usage is TRBJ1-4, with D uncertain. The V end lost 0 bases, the J end lost 8 bases, and 11 bases lay between the germline ends. The length of the CDR3 is 14 residues. Germline V gene data show CDR1 as SGDLS and CDR2 as YYNGEE.

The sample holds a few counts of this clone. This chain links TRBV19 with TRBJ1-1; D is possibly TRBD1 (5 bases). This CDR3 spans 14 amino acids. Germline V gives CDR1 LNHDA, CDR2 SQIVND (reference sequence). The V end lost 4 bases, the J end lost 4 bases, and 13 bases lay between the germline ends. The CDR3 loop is CASSNTGPSTEAFF. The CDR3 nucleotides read TGTGCCAGTAGTAACACAGGACCCTCCACTGAAGCTTTCTTT.

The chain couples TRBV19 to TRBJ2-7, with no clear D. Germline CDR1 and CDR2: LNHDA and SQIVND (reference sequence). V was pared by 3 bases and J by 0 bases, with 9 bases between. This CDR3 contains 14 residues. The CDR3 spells CASSIGLNSYEQYF. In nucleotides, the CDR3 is TGTGCCAGTAGTATTGGCTTAAACTCCTACGAGCAGTACTTC.

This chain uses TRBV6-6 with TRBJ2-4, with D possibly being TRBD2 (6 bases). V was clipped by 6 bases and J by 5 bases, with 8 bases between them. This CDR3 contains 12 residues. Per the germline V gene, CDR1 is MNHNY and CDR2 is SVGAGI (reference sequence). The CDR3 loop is CASSGGENIQYF. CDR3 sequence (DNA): TGTGCCAGCAGCGGAGGGGAAAACATTCAGTACTTC.

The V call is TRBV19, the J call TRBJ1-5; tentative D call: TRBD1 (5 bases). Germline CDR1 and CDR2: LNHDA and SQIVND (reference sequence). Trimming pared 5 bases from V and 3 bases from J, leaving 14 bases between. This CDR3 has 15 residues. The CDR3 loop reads CASSWMWGPNQPQHF. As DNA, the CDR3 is TGTGCCAGTAGTTGGATGTGGGGACCCAATCAGCCCCAGCATTTT.